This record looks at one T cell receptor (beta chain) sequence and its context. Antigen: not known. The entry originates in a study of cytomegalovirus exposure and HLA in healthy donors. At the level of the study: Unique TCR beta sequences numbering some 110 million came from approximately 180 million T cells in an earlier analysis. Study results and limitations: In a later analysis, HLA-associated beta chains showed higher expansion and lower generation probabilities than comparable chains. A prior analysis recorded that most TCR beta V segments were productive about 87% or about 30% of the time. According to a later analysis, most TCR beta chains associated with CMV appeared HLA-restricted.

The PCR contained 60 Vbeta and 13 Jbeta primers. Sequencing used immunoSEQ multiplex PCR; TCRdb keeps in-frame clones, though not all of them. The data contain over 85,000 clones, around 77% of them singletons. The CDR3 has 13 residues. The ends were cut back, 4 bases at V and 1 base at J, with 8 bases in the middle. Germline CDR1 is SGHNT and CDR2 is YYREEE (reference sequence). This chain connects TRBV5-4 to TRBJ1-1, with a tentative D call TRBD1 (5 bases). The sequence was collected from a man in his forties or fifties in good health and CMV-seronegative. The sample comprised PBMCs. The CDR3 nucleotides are TGTGCCAGCAGCCACGACAGGAACACTGAAGCTTTCTTT. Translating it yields CASSHDRNTEAFF.